This record concerns one TCR beta chain sequence. Germline loops: CDR1 SEHNR, CDR2 FQNEAQ (reference sequence). The V end lost 1 base, the J end lost 3 bases, and 18 bases lay between the germline ends. CDR3 length: 17 residues. The source of the sample is a study of cytomegalovirus exposure and HLA in healthy donors. The study ran its PCR with 60 Vbeta and 13 Jbeta primers. Produced via immunoSEQ multiplex PCR; TCRdb's table is partial and in-frame only. This sample's table has roughly 120,000 clones. V gene TRBV7-9 combines with J gene TRBJ1-1; tentatively, D is TRBD1 (5 bases). Material for sequencing was PBMCs. This TCR was recovered from a man aged 40-49 years in good health and CMV-seropositive. CDR3 sequence: CASSLEQIGGSYTEAFF. DNA for the CDR3: TGTGCCAGCAGCTTAGAACAAATCGGGGGTTCATACACTGAAGCTTTCTTT.